These 24 T cell receptor beta chains share one sample of origin, sequenced in a study of cytomegalovirus exposure and HLA in healthy donors. The study ran its PCR with 60 Vbeta and 13 Jbeta primers. Assay used: immunoSEQ multiplex PCR; TCRdb lists only in-frame clones, some missing. This sample has some 180,000 clones, with approximately 78% found just once. The sequencing sample was made of PBMCs. Receptors were obtained from a woman in her 30s in good health and CMV-seropositive.

This sequence joins TRBV5-4 and TRBJ2-5, with D possibly matching TRBD1 (6 bases). The ends were cut back, 4 bases at V and 0 bases at J, with 10 bases in the middle. The CDR3 sequence is 14 residues long. The germline CDR1 and CDR2 sequences are SGHNT and YYREEE (reference sequence). Written as DNA, the CDR3 is TGTGCCAGCAGCCGGGACATGTACCAAGAGACCCAGTACTTC. Translating gives CASSRDMYQETQYF.

With regard to this clone: The junction departs from germline at one end; a sequencing error may be responsible. The J gene is TRBJ2-1, the V gene TRBV7-7; 7 positions match TRBD1. Germline CDR1 SSHAT, CDR2 FNYEAQ (reference sequence). The CDR3 has 13 residues. The CDR3, as DNA: TGTGCTAGCAGCTTGGGGACAGTAAATGAGCAGTTCTTC. This sequence encodes CASSLGTVNEQFF.

This clone was counted a few times. The chain carries TRBV11-3 and TRBJ1-3; a possible D gene is TRBD1 (6 bases). CDR3 length: 16 amino acids. Germline CDR1 and CDR2: SGHNT and YENEEA. The V gene lost 5 bases and the J gene lost 0 bases, with 14 bases spanning the gap. CDR3 protein: CASSLLMTGSGNTIYF. The CDR3 DNA follows: TGTGCCAGCAGCCTGTTAATGACAGGCTCTGGAAACACCATATATTTT.

The count of this clone is one. This sequence joins TRBV30 and TRBJ2-1; 7 bases fit TRBD2. CDR3 size: 14 residues. Trimming removed 3 bases from V and 8 bases from J; junction bases left unmatched: 10. Germline V lookup: CDR1 GTSNPN, CDR2 SVGIG (reference sequence). CDR3 amino acids: CAWSKLRDYDEQFF. The CDR3 DNA sequence: TGTGCCTGGAGCAAACTTAGGGACTATGATGAGCAGTTCTTC. Using reference TRBV30 and TRBJ2-1 for the parts outside the CDR3, the full variable domain is SQTIHQWPATLVQPVGSPLSLECTVEGTSNPNLYWYRQAAGRGLQLLFYSVGIGQISSEVPQNLSASRPQDRQFILSSKKLLLSDSGFYLCAWSKLRDYDEQFFGPGTRLTVL.

This chain joins TRBV5-1 and TRBJ2-5, with a possible D match to TRBD2 (5 bases). Germline assignment: CDR1 SGHRS and CDR2 YFSETQ. The CDR3 totals 14 residues. Trimming left V 1 base short and J 5 bases short, with 12 bases between. The CDR3 here is CASSLQLVGETQYF. As DNA, the CDR3 is TGCGCCAGCAGCTTGCAACTAGTCGGGGAGACCCAGTACTTC.

The chain couples TRBV25-1 to TRBJ2-2, with a possible D match to TRBD2 (6 bases). This CDR3 has 18 amino acids. V lost 1 base and J lost 5, with 20 bases in between. Germline loops: CDR1 MGHDK, CDR2 SYGVNS. Written as DNA, the CDR3 is TGTGCCAGCAGTGAATGGGTAGCTAGCGTGGGTAGGACCGGGGAGCTGTTTTTT. Residues: CASSEWVASVGRTGELFF.

The chain links TRBV10-3 to TRBJ1-2; TRBD1 matches 7 bases. CDR1 is ENHRY and CDR2 is SYGVKD in the germline V gene. V gave up 3 bases and J gave up 2 bases; unmatched junction bases: 9. This CDR3 has 16 residues. DNA of the CDR3: TGTGCCATCAGTGAAGGGACAGCTGGCCCCAACTATGGCTACACCTTC. Its protein is CAISEGTAGPNYGYTF.

The rearrangement links TRBV11-3 to TRBJ2-3; TRBD2 agrees at 12 bases. The junction had 10 bases not matched to a gene; V was cut back by 0 bases and J by 6 bases. The CDR3 runs to 18 residues. Germline V gene data show CDR1 as SGHNT and CDR2 as YENEEA. DNA of the CDR3: TGTGCCAGCAGCTTAGATGTGACTAGCGGGGGCCCCGGCGATACGCAGTATTTT. This translates into CASSLDVTSGGPGDTQYF.

This clone came up a few times. V usage is TRBV28 and J usage is TRBJ2-5, with 8 nucleotides matching TRBD1. The CDR3 length is 14 residues. Germline V gene data show CDR1 as MDHEN and CDR2 as SYDVKM. V lost 5 bases to trimming and J lost 11 bases; unmatched junction nucleotides: 13. The DNA of the CDR3 is TGTGCCAGCAGTGGGACAGGCGGTCTTGAGGAGCAGTACTTC. It codes for CASSGTGGLEEQYF.

The chain has TRBV6-6 and TRBJ1-6; tentatively, D is TRBD1 (5 bases). The CDR3 spans 16 residues. The ends were cut back, 0 bases at V and 10 bases at J, with 16 bases in the middle. The germline V gene encodes CDR1 MNHNY and CDR2 SVGAGI (reference sequence). The CDR3: CASSYSPFERGSPLHF. The CDR3, as DNA: TGTGCCAGCAGTTACTCGCCCTTCGAACGGGGGTCACCCCTCCACTTT.

This CDR3 reads CASSLLGSEKLFF. For the CDR3, the DNA is TGTGCCAGCAGCCTCCTAGGCTCAGAAAAACTGTTTTTT. This chain uses TRBV4-2 with TRBJ1-4, with D unresolved. V lost 4 bases to trimming and J lost 8 bases, with 11 bases between them. This CDR3 is built from 13 residues. Germline values: CDR1 LGHNA, CDR2 YNFKEQ.

The chain joins TRBV15 to TRBJ2-1; 8 bases line up with TRBD2. The CDR3 is 18 residues long. CDR1 and CDR2 from the germline V gene are LNHNV and YYDKDF (reference sequence). With V trimmed by 0 bases and J by 5 bases, 12 bases remained unmatched. The CDR3 DNA sequence: TGTGCCACCAGCAGAGATCAGCTGGGGCTAGCGGGCGACAATGAGCAGTTCTTC. This translates into CATSRDQLGLAGDNEQFF.

This rearrangement joins TRBV30 to TRBJ1-6, with 12 bases aligning to TRBD1. The ends lost 3 bases at V and 8 bases at J; junction bases unmatched: 8. Germline V lookup: CDR1 GTSNPN, CDR2 SVGIG (reference sequence). This CDR3 has 16 residues. The DNA for the CDR3 is TGTGCCTGGAGCGCAAGGGACAGGGGGCGGTATTCACCCCTCCACTTT. Encoded protein: CAWSARDRGRYSPLHF.

The V gene is TRBV2, the J gene TRBJ1-1, with D hard to call. CDR1 and CDR2 from the germline V gene are SNHLY and FYNNEI. V was pared by 3 bases and J by 7 bases, with 6 bases between. The CDR3 totals 11 residues. The CDR3 is CASSEYGEAFF. CDR3 sequence (DNA): TGTGCCAGCAGTGAGTACGGTGAAGCTTTCTTT.

This chain uses TRBV6-1 with TRBJ1-1; a possible D gene is TRBD1 (5 bases). Deletions cut 7 bases from V and 5 bases from J, with 14 bases between. CDR3 length: 13 residues. CDR1 is MNHNS, CDR2 SASEGT, per germline. DNA of the CDR3: TGTGCCAGCAAGCAGGGATCTGGGACTGAAGCTTTCTTT. This codes for CASKQGSGTEAFF.

This clone showed up just once. The genes are TRBV11-3 and TRBJ2-1, with D unclear. The CDR3 has 14 residues. Germline V gene data show CDR1 as SGHNT and CDR2 as YENEEA. V lost 5 bases to trimming and J lost 8 bases, with 16 bases between them. CDR3 sequence (DNA): TGTGCCAGCAGCCCCCTCTTACTCTCGGATGAGCAGTTCTTC. Translation: CASSPLLLSDEQFF.

The chain has TRBV7-9 and TRBJ1-6; the match to TRBD1 covers 7 bases. The J segment lost 9 bases and the V segment lost 5 bases, leaving 7 bases of the junction unmatched. Germline CDR1 reads SEHNR; CDR2 reads FQNEAQ (reference sequence). The CDR3 spans 14 residues. The CDR3: CASSPTGVVSPLHF. The CDR3 DNA reads TGTGCCAGCAGCCCTACAGGGGTCGTTTCACCCCTCCACTTT. The full variable domain, with the rest looked up from reference TRBV7-9 and TRBJ1-6, is DTGVSQNPRHKITKRGQNVTFRCDPISEHNRLYWYRQTLGQGPEFLTYFQNEAQLEKSRLLSDRFSAERPKGSFSTLEIQRTEQGDSAMYLCASSPTGVVSPLHFGNGTRLTVT.

The chain has TRBV30 and TRBJ1-4, with a tentative D call TRBD1 (6 bases). Germline loops: CDR1 GTSNPN, CDR2 SVGIG (reference sequence). The germline V and J ends were trimmed by 1 base and 10 bases, with 16 bases remaining between them. The CDR3 length is 14 residues. CDR3 DNA sequence: TGTGCCTGGAGTGGGTCAGGGGAAGTCGGAAAACTGTTTTTT. Translated: CAWSGSGEVGKLFF.

This clone occurred a few times. This chain uses TRBV30 with TRBJ2-7; TRBD2 matches 11 bases. The CDR3 covers 16 residues. Germline V CDR1 and CDR2: GTSNPN, SVGIG (reference sequence). V lost 2 bases and J lost 5; bases outside the gene matches: 11. The CDR3 bases are TGTGCCTGGAGTTACCCGCCGACTAGCGGGGCCCACGAGCAGTACTTC. This translates into CAWSYPPTSGAHEQYF.

The sample holds a few counts of this clone. The chain couples TRBV6-6 to TRBJ2-7, with TRBD1 identical over 10 bases. The length of the CDR3 is 13 residues. Germline-derived CDR1 and CDR2 are MNHNY and SVGAGI (reference sequence). V dropped 7 bases and J dropped 5; count of bases not matched to a gene: 5. The DNA for the CDR3 is TGTGCCAGCACCAAGGACAGGGGGGACGAGCAGTACTTC. The encoded protein is CASTKDRGDEQYF.

The CDR3 is CASSFLQESGQPQHF. CDR3 DNA sequence: TGTGCCAGCAGTTTTCTACAGGAGTCCGGTCAGCCCCAGCATTTT. The chain uses TRBV28 and TRBJ1-5; tentatively, D is TRBD1 (5 bases). Germline loops: CDR1 MDHEN, CDR2 SYDVKM. V lost 3 bases and J 6 bases, leaving 15 bases between the germline ends. This CDR3 is 15 amino acids long.

The chain combines TRBV30 with TRBJ1-2, with D uncertain. In germline, CDR1 is GTSNPN, CDR2 SVGIG (reference sequence). The CDR3 totals 13 residues. Trimming took off 0 bases at V and 1 base at J, with 6 bases between the two ends. CDR3 residues: CAWSVASNYGYTF. DNA for the CDR3: TGTGCCTGGAGTGTTGCCAGTAACTATGGCTACACCTTC.

The V call is TRBV5-8, the J call TRBJ1-1, with a possible D match to TRBD1 (5 bases). The CDR3 is 14 residues long. V lost 1 base, J lost 2 bases, and 9 bases lay in between. Germline V lookup: CDR1 SGHTS, CDR2 YDEGEE. The CDR3 sequence: CASSLWGVNTEAFF. The CDR3 DNA follows: TGTGCCAGCAGCTTGTGGGGGGTTAACACTGAAGCTTTCTTT. Full variable domain (outside the CDR3, taken from reference TRBV5-8 and TRBJ1-1): EAGVTQSPTHLIKTRGQQATLRCSPISGHTSVYWYQQALGLGLQFLLWYDEGEERNRGNFPPRFSGRQFPNYSSELNVNALELEDSALYLCASSLWGVNTEAFFGQGTRLTVV.

This clone was counted a single time. The genes are TRBV11-3 and TRBJ1-1; 10 nucleotides match TRBD1. CDR3 size: 17 residues. Germline-derived CDR1 and CDR2 are SGHNT and YENEEA. J gave up 1 base and V 4 bases, and 9 bases lay outside the gene matches. CDR3 sequence (DNA): TGTGCCAGCAGCTCCTCAGGGACAGGGGTACAGAACACTGAAGCTTTCTTT. It encodes CASSSSGTGVQNTEAFF.